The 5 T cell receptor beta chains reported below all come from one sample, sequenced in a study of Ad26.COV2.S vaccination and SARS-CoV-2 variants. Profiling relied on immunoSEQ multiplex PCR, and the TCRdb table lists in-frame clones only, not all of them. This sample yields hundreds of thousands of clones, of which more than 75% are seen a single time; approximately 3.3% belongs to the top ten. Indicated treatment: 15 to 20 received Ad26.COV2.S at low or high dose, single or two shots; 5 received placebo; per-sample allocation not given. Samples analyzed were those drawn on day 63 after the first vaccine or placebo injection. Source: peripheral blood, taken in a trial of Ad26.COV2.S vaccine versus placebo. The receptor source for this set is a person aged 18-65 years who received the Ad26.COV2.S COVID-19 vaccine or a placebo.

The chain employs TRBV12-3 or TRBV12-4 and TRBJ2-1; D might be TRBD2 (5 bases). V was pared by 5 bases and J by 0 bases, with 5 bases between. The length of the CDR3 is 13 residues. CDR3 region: CASSRGSYNEQFF. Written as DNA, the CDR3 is TGTGCCAGCAGTCGGGGCTCCTACAATGAGCAGTTCTTC.

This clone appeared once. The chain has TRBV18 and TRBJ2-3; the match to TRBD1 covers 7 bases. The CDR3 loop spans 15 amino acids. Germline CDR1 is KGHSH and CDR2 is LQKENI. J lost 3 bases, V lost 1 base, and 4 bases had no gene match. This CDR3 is CASSPLRQGTDTQYF. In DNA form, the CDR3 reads TGTGCCAGCTCACCACTACGACAGGGTACAGATACGCAGTATTTT.

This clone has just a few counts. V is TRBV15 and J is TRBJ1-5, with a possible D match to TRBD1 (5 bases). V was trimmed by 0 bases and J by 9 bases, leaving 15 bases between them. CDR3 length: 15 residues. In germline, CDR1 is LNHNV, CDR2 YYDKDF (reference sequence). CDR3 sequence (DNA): TGTGCCACCAGCAGAGACCTGACATCGGGGACGCCCCAGCATTTT. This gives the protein CATSRDLTSGTPQHF.

The CDR3 is CASSRTQTSGHTRGELFF. CDR3 DNA: TGTGCCAGCTCGCGGACTCAAACCTCGGGACACACCCGTGGGGAGCTGTTTTTT. V gene TRBV18 combines with J gene TRBJ2-2; a weak D match, TRBD1 (6 bases). The CDR3 consists of 18 residues. The V and J ends lost 6 bases and 8 bases respectively, with 28 bases between them. CDR1 is KGHSH and CDR2 is LQKENI in the germline V gene.

The CDR3 reads CASSLLTSYEQYF. The CDR3 nucleotides read TGTGCCAGCAGCTTATTAACCTCCTACGAGCAGTACTTC. This chain links TRBV11-1 with TRBJ2-7; D is unclear. The CDR3 runs to 13 residues. Germline CDR1 and CDR2: SGHAT and FQDESV (reference sequence). Trimming took 2 bases from V and 0 from J, leaving 5 bases between them.